This is a list of T cell receptor beta chains from one sample in a study of sequential checkpoint blockade in melanoma. Sequencing used immunoSEQ multiplex PCR; TCRdb keeps in-frame clones, though not all of them. Here the sample spans 8,500 to 13,000 clones, approximately 67% being singletons. The specimen was CD8+ T cells sorted from blood (inferred from file names), collected from a patient given nivolumab and ipilimumab in sequence. Every receptor here comes from a human donor with melanoma. The CDR3 runs from the conserved cysteine through the conserved F or W. Fields, in order: D gene, clone size, J gene, V gene, CDR3 protein, CDR3 DNA. The D gene is left open where the match is weak. Where a row states a size, it is once, few, many or the class of an expanded clone; other rows omit it.

>NA|few|TRBJ1-4|TRBV14
CASSQGAGMIATNEKLFF
TGTGCCAGCAGCCAAGGTGCAGGGATGATTGCAACTAATGAAAAACTGTTTTTT
>TRBD1|NA|TRBJ1-2|TRBV6-5
CASSYSPRGHRGYTF
TGTGCCAGCAGTTACTCCCCCAGGGGGCATCGGGGCTACACCTTC
>NA|NA|TRBJ2-5|TRBV7-2
CASSLRVVGGTQYF
TGTGCCAGCAGCTTGAGGGTCGTGGGGGGGACCCAGTACTTC
>NA|few|TRBJ1-5|TRBV28
CASAGMNQPQHF
TGTGCCAGCGCGGGGATGAACCAGCCCCAGCATTTT
>TRBD1|NA|TRBJ2-3|TRBV19
CASSMTGNLADTQYF
TGTGCCAGTAGTATGACAGGGAACCTGGCAGATACGCAGTATTTT
>TRBD2|NA|TRBJ2-7|TRBV6-5
CASSYGTSVPYEQYF
TGTGCCAGCAGTTACGGGACTAGCGTCCCCTACGAGCAGTACTTC
>NA|NA|TRBJ2-7|TRBV7-9
CASSPEVGYEQYF
TGTGCCAGCAGCCCGGAGGTTGGCTACGAGCAGTACTTC
>NA|NA|TRBJ2-7|TRBV6-6
CASSYSHAYEQYF
TGTGCCAGCAGTTATTCTCATGCGTACGAGCAGTACTTC
>NA|NA|TRBJ2-1|TRBV18
CASSPPLGVERGEQFF
TGTGCCAGCTCACCACCGTTAGGGGTCGAGCGCGGTGAGCAGTTCTTC
>TRBD1|NA|TRBJ1-1|TRBV9
CASSVTGGTEAFF
TGTGCCAGCAGCGTCACAGGGGGCACTGAAGCTTTCTTT
>NA|few|TRBJ2-7|TRBV30
CAWSVGGTEQYF
TGTGCCTGGAGTGTAGGGGGTACGGAGCAGTACTTC
>TRBD1|few|TRBJ2-7|TRBV7-9
CASSAPGQGSSYEQYF
TGTGCCAGCAGCGCCCCGGGACAGGGATCATCCTACGAGCAGTACTTC
>NA|NA|TRBJ1-2|TRBV29-1
CSVESGWGPHYGYTF
TGCAGCGTTGAATCGGGTTGGGGGCCCCACTATGGCTACACCTTC
>NA|few|TRBJ2-7|TRBV21-1
CASSKGGAELYEQYF
TGTGCCAGCAGCAAGGGGGGGGCGGAGTTGTACGAGCAGTACTTC
>NA|NA|TRBJ2-1|TRBV21-1
CASSKDVERVSYNEQFF
TGTGCCAGCAGCAAAGACGTAGAGCGCGTCTCCTACAATGAGCAGTTCTTC
>TRBD1|NA|TRBJ1-1|TRBV6-5
CASSLIGQGSTEAFF
TGTGCCAGCAGTCTGATCGGACAGGGGAGCACTGAAGCTTTCTTT
>TRBD1|few|TRBJ2-7|TRBV6-6
CASSTGQTYSYEQYF
TGTGCCAGCAGCACGGGACAGACCTACTCCTACGAGCAGTACTTC
>TRBD1|NA|TRBJ1-2|TRBV7-9
CASSHLGQGAVYGYTF
TGTGCCAGCAGCCACCTGGGACAGGGGGCCGTCTATGGCTACACCTTC
>NA|few|TRBJ2-3|TRBV2
CASSDPRTMGRGTQYF
TGTGCCAGCAGTGATCCTCGCACAATGGGCAGGGGTACGCAGTATTTT
>TRBD2|NA|TRBJ2-1|TRBV11-3
CASSLGGGGYNEQFF
TGTGCCAGCAGCTTAGGCGGGGGAGGGTACAATGAGCAGTTCTTC
>TRBD2|NA|TRBJ2-3|TRBV5-6
CASSLGTSGRTDTQYF
TGTGCCAGCAGCCTCGGGACTAGCGGGAGGACAGATACGCAGTATTTT
>NA|NA|TRBJ2-6|TRBV19
CASSPTRGSGANVLTF
TGTGCCAGTAGTCCTACCCGGGGGTCTGGGGCCAACGTCCTGACTTTC
>NA|once|TRBJ1-6|TRBV6-6
CASSYLLRAEAPLHF
TGTGCCAGCAGTTACCTCCTAAGGGCGGAGGCACCCCTCCACTTT
>TRBD1|NA|TRBJ2-7|TRBV18
CASSPGTGGRSYEQYF
TGTGCCAGCTCACCCGGGACAGGGGGCCGATCCTACGAGCAGTACTTC
>TRBD1|NA|TRBJ2-7|TRBV28
CASSFRGQGAYEQYF
TGTGCCAGCAGTTTCCGGGGACAGGGTGCATACGAGCAGTACTTC
>NA|few|TRBJ2-1|TRBV27
CASSPGYNEQFF
TGTGCCAGCAGTCCGGGCTACAATGAGCAGTTCTTC
>TRBD1|NA|TRBJ1-1|TRBV5-6
CASSPLGGGFGAFF
TGTGCCAGCAGCCCGTTAGGAGGGGGCTTTGGAGCTTTCTTT
>TRBD1|NA|TRBJ2-5|TRBV28
CASSSGGQETQYF
TGTGCCAGCAGTTCAGGGGGCCAAGAGACCCAGTACTTC